The subject of this entry is one TCR beta chain. Original analysis: Estimation of nucleated cell counts was performed using reference gene primer amplification. Repertoires were generated with immunoSEQ multiplex PCR, while TCRdb's copy carries only in-frame clones and drops some. V and J calls and clone size are as listed in that table; D and trimming were resolved from the DNA. Of 65,000 to 95,000 clones in the sample, more than 60% were seen once. V lost 2 bases to trimming and J lost 2 bases, with 8 bases between them. Germline CDR1 MNHEY, CDR2 SMNVEV (reference sequence). The CDR3 spans 14 residues. This record belongs to a study of blood T cell repertoires in COVID-19. Study information: Material from acute and convalescent COVID-19 was sourced from the United States, Italy and Spain. Nucleic acid was either cDNA or gDNA, and it came from T cells, B-cell-depleted T cells, or PBMCs.

V gene TRBV27 combines with J gene TRBJ2-3; D is perhaps TRBD2 (6 bases). What was sequenced was peripheral blood. The receptor was isolated from a human donor in a cohort sampled during active COVID-19. This CDR3 reads CASSLGDSTDTQYF. In DNA form, the CDR3 reads TGTGCCAGCAGTTTAGGGGACTCCACAGATACGCAGTATTTT.